One sample yielded the 13 T cell receptor beta chains listed below, sequenced in a study of cytomegalovirus exposure and HLA in healthy donors. PCR employed 60 Vbeta and 13 Jbeta primers. Produced via immunoSEQ multiplex PCR; TCRdb's table is partial and in-frame only. The sample includes 150,000 or so clones, about three quarters of them seen just once. Material for sequencing was PBMCs. The receptors stem from a man aged 50 to 60 in good health and CMV-seropositive.

The V and J genes are TRBV7-9 and TRBJ1-2; D gene uncertain. V was cut by 6 bases and J by 8 bases, with 7 bases left in between. The CDR3 is 10 amino acids. Germline CDR1 SEHNR, CDR2 FQNEAQ (reference sequence). The CDR3 bases are TGTGCCAGCAGTCCTCAGGGCTACACCTTC. Encoded protein: CASSPQGYTF.

The chain has TRBV14 and TRBJ1-1, with D unclear. With 4 bases removed from V and 10 bases from J, the gap between germline ends came to 16 bases. Germline-derived CDR1 and CDR2 are SGHDN and FVKESK. This CDR3 region has 13 residues. The CDR3 sequence is CASSPGSGRGAFF. In DNA, the CDR3 is TGTGCCAGCAGCCCGGGGTCGGGGAGAGGAGCTTTCTTT.

J is TRBJ1-1 and V is TRBV30; D not resolved. Germline V CDR1 and CDR2: GTSNPN, SVGIG (reference sequence). The CDR3 spans 12 residues. V lost 0 bases, J lost 6 bases, and 8 bases lay in between. The CDR3 sequence: CAWSVPGSEAFF. The CDR3 coding sequence is TGTGCCTGGAGTGTACCTGGCTCTGAAGCTTTCTTT.

V is TRBV5-1 and J is TRBJ1-2, with a weak D call TRBD1 (5 bases). This CDR3 has 13 amino acids. V was trimmed by 2 bases and J by 5 bases, leaving 10 bases between them. CDR1 is SGHRS, CDR2 YFSETQ, per germline. The CDR3 reads CASSLTGEYGYTF. In DNA, the CDR3 is TGCGCCAGCAGCTTAACAGGAGAATATGGCTACACCTTC. Combining the CDR3 with reference TRBV5-1 and TRBJ1-2 gives the whole variable domain KAGVTQTPRYLIKTRGQQVTLSCSPISGHRSVSWYQQTPGQGLQFLFEYFSETQRNKGNFPGRFSGRQFSNSRSEMNVSTLELGDSALYLCASSLTGEYGYTFGSGTRLTVV.

In this sample, this clone turned up once. Compared with germline, one end of the junction differs, possibly owing to a read error. This chain joins TRBV7-9 and TRBJ1-5; 7 positions agree with TRBD1. CDR3 length equals 16 residues. Per the germline V gene, CDR1 is SEHNR and CDR2 is FQNEAQ (reference sequence). The CDR3 region is CSSSLGTGVKNQPQHF. The CDR3 DNA sequence: TGTTCCAGCAGCTTAGGTACAGGGGTAAAGAATCAGCCCCAGCATTTT.

This chain uses TRBV4-1 with TRBJ2-1; D is possibly TRBD1 (5 bases). V dropped 4 bases and J dropped 7 bases, with 14 bases sitting between them. CDR3 length: 14 residues. Germline CDR1 and CDR2: MGHRA and YSYEKL. CDR3 DNA sequence: TGCGCCAGCAGCCCAGGGTTCCAGGGTAATGAGCAGTTCTTC. It codes for CASSPGFQGNEQFF.

V and J are TRBV19 and TRBJ2-6; 9 positions match TRBD1. The CDR3 runs to 15 residues. Losses at the gene ends were 8 bases for V and 2 bases for J; bases not matched to a gene: 4. The germline gives CDR1 LNHDA, CDR2 SQIVND (reference sequence). The CDR3 DNA follows: TGTGCCAGTGGAACAGGGGGCGCTGGGGCCAACGTCCTGACTTTC. Its protein product is CASGTGGAGANVLTF.

A few counts support this clone. The chain has TRBV25-1 and TRBJ1-4; TRBD1 might be the D (5 bases). There are 11 residues in the CDR3. The germline V and J ends were trimmed by 6 bases and 8 bases, with 7 bases remaining between them. Germline V CDR1 and CDR2: MGHDK, SYGVNS. The CDR3 reads CASRGLEKLFF. The DNA of the CDR3 is TGTGCCAGCAGGGGGCTCGAAAAACTGTTTTTT.

CDR3 region: CASSTTSGGGTQYF. For the CDR3, the DNA is TGTGCCAGCAGCACCACTAGCGGGGGTGGGACCCAGTACTTC. The chain carries TRBV9 and TRBJ2-5; 11 positions agree with TRBD2. The J segment lost 7 bases and the V segment lost 4 bases, leaving 6 bases of the junction unmatched. The CDR3 totals 14 residues. CDR1 and CDR2 from the germline V gene are SGDLS and YYNGEE.

The genes are TRBV6-5 and TRBJ2-7, with D perhaps matching TRBD2 (6 bases). This CDR3 contains 13 residues. The germline CDR1 and CDR2 sequences are MNHEY and SVGAGI. This CDR3 reads CASRRTRRGEQCV. In DNA form, the CDR3 reads TGTGCCAGCAGACGGACCCGGCGGGGCGAGCAGTGCGTC.

The chain links TRBV15 to TRBJ2-3; no clear D. From germline, CDR1 is LNHNV and CDR2 YYDKDF (reference sequence). The length of the CDR3 is 14 residues. Trimming took off 3 bases at V and 4 bases at J, with 11 bases between the two ends. CDR3 bases: TGTGCCACCAGCAGCCTCTCTATCCCAGATACGCAGTATTTT. It specifies CATSSLSIPDTQYF.

This clone was recorded only once. The V gene is TRBV19, the J gene TRBJ1-5, with 7 nucleotides matching TRBD1. Trimming cost V 1 base and J 0 bases; bases outside gene matches: 9. CDR3 size: 18 residues. Germline values: CDR1 LNHDA, CDR2 SQIVND (reference sequence). CDR3: CASSIGRGMKHSNQPQHF. CDR3 in DNA: TGTGCCAGTAGTATAGGCAGGGGGATGAAACATAGCAATCAGCCCCAGCATTTT.

This chain connects TRBV7-9 to TRBJ2-1; 11 bases agree with TRBD2. The CDR3 is 16 amino acids. J lost 2 bases, V lost 3 bases, and 3 bases had no gene match. The germline V gene has CDR1 SEHNR and CDR2 FQNEAQ (reference sequence). The CDR3 sequence: CASSFPSGGPYNEQFF. DNA for the CDR3: TGTGCCAGCAGCTTCCCTAGCGGGGGGCCCTACAATGAGCAGTTCTTC.